Detailed here is one T cell receptor beta chain. CDR1 is SEHNR, CDR2 FQNEAQ, per germline (reference sequence). V was pared by 5 bases and J by 2 bases, with 18 bases between. CDR3 length: 17 residues. This entry belongs to a study of blood T cell repertoires in COVID-19. The overall study: The United States, Italy and Spain were the sources of the acute and convalescent COVID-19 samples.

Original handling: Estimation of nucleated cell counts relied on the amplification of reference gene primers. Sequencing used immunoSEQ multiplex PCR; TCRdb keeps in-frame clones, though not all of them. From that table come the V and J calls and clone size; the DNA was used to work out D and trimming. The repertoire holds roughly 33,000 clones, with over 85% as singletons. The TCR comes from a human donor in a cohort sampled during active COVID-19. The chain recombines TRBV7-9 with TRBJ1-4; TRBD1 is a possible D gene (6 bases). Sequenced sample: peripheral blood. The CDR3 DNA is TGTGCCAGCAGCCCCTTCCCCCGACAGGCGACTAATGAAAAACTGTTTTTT. Amino acid sequence: CASSPFPRQATNEKLFF.